These 8 T cell receptor beta chains were sequenced from one sample in a study of OX40 agonist ivuxolimab in advanced cancers. Sequencing was performed with immunoSEQ multiplex PCR; in TCRdb, only in-frame clones are kept and a portion is missing. The sample shows some 85,000 clones, over 75% of them seen only once. Sequences were derived from CD4+ or CD8+ T cells sorted from blood, sampled in a trial of the OX40 agonist ivuxolimab. Receptor source: an adult with an advanced solid tumor such as melanoma, head and neck, liver or kidney cancer.

The rearrangement links TRBV25-1 to TRBJ1-1; D ambiguous. Trimming stripped 8 bases from V and 4 bases from J, with 14 bases between. Germline CDR1 and CDR2: MGHDK and SYGVNS. The CDR3 is 13 amino acids. The CDR3 DNA is TGTGCCAGCCGGGAGGCGGGAATCACTGAAGCTTTCTTT. It specifies CASREAGITEAFF.

This clone has a handful of counts. CDR3 DNA: TGTGCCAGCAGTAGTGTGACCGAAGCTTTCTTT. This codes for CASSSVTEAFF. The V call is TRBV2, the J call TRBJ1-1; D gene ambiguous. V gave up 5 bases and J gave up 8 bases, with 9 bases separating them. Germline loops: CDR1 SNHLY, CDR2 FYNNEI. CDR3 length: 11 residues.

The chain employs TRBV28 and TRBJ2-1; 14 bases agree with TRBD2. This CDR3 spans 15 amino acids. The germline V gene encodes CDR1 MDHEN and CDR2 SYDVKM. V dropped 3 bases and J dropped 6; count of bases not matched to a gene: 1. CDR3 sequence: CASSLGLAGANEQFF. The CDR3 DNA sequence: TGTGCCAGCAGTTTGGGACTAGCGGGAGCCAATGAGCAGTTCTTC.

The chain carries TRBV18 and TRBJ2-7, with 7 bases matching TRBD1. The germline CDR1 and CDR2 sequences are KGHSH and LQKENI. J lost 3 bases, V lost 0 bases, and 2 bases had no gene match. The CDR3 consists of 14 residues. The DNA for the CDR3 is TGTGCCAGCTCACCACCGGGGACAGTCTACGAGCAGTACTTC. Residues: CASSPPGTVYEQYF. Supplemented by reference TRBV18 and TRBJ2-7, the full variable domain reads NAGVMQNPRHLVRRRGQEARLRCSPMKGHSHVYWYRQLPEEGLKFMVYLQKENIIDESGMPKERFSAEFPKEGPSILRIQQVVRGDSAAYFCASSPPGTVYEQYFGPGTRLTVT.

This chain links TRBV7-9 with TRBJ2-2; 7 bases are a match to TRBD2. This CDR3 has 14 amino acids. Germline loops: CDR1 SEHNR, CDR2 FQNEAQ (reference sequence). V was clipped by 4 bases and J by 2 bases; unmatched bases: 1. The CDR3: CASSSGLNTGELFF. The CDR3 DNA sequence: TGTGCCAGCAGCTCGGGACTAAACACCGGGGAGCTGTTTTTT.

This chain links TRBV30 with TRBJ2-7, with TRBD2 identical over 7 bases. Germline loops: CDR1 GTSNPN, CDR2 SVGIG (reference sequence). This CDR3 is 16 amino acids long. The V and J ends lost 5 bases and 0 bases, in that order; junction bases with no gene match: 13. The CDR3 protein is CAWVRPGGIYSYEQYF. In nucleotides, the CDR3 is TGTGCCTGGGTACGCCCGGGAGGAATTTACTCCTACGAGCAGTACTTC.

The J gene is TRBJ2-2, the V gene TRBV7-9; D ambiguous. V was shortened by 7 bases and J by 8 bases, with 11 bases between the two germline ends. The CDR3 has 12 residues. Germline CDR1 SEHNR, CDR2 FQNEAQ (reference sequence). CDR3 residues: CASNLRTGELFF. The CDR3, as DNA: TGTGCCAGCAACCTAAGAACGGGGGAGCTGTTTTTT.

The chain has TRBV27 and TRBJ2-3; 13 bases line up with TRBD2. The V gene end was trimmed by 5 bases and the J gene end by 8 bases; junction bases not matched to a gene: 10. CDR1 and CDR2 from the germline V gene are MNHEY and SMNVEV (reference sequence). The CDR3 contains 16 residues. The chain's CDR3 is CASSQDPGLAGLTQYF. CDR3 coding DNA: TGTGCCAGCAGTCAGGACCCGGGACTAGCGGGACTTACGCAGTATTTT.